This TCR beta chain was identified during a study of PD-1 blockade in classical Hodgkin lymphoma. Study conclusions and caveats: The study found complete responders had baseline diversity similar to newly diagnosed patients.

Measured with immunoSEQ multiplex PCR; TCRdb has only the in-frame clones, and not every one. The table lists approximately 32,000 clones, roughly four fifths of them singletons. CDR1 and CDR2 from the germline V gene are SGHRS and YFSETQ. V lost 1 base, J lost 0 bases, and 3 bases stayed unmatched. The CDR3 runs to 15 residues. All the patients suffered relapse after autologous stem cell transplantation, and brentuximab vedotin exposure differed. A word on this clone: The antigen remains unidentified.

The sample here was peripheral blood mononuclear cells (PBMCs), taken at baseline. This receptor was obtained from a human donor with classical Hodgkin lymphoma. The rearrangement joins TRBV5-1 to TRBJ1-1; 7 positions match TRBD1. The CDR3 is CASSLSTGVNTEAFF. The DNA for the CDR3 is TGCGCCAGCAGCTTGTCTACAGGGGTGAACACTGAAGCTTTCTTT. Full variable domain (outside the CDR3, taken from reference TRBV5-1 and TRBJ1-1): KAGVTQTPRYLIKTRGQQVTLSCSPISGHRSVSWYQQTPGQGLQFLFEYFSETQRNKGNFPGRFSGRQFSNSRSEMNVSTLELGDSALYLCASSLSTGVNTEAFFGQGTRLTVV.